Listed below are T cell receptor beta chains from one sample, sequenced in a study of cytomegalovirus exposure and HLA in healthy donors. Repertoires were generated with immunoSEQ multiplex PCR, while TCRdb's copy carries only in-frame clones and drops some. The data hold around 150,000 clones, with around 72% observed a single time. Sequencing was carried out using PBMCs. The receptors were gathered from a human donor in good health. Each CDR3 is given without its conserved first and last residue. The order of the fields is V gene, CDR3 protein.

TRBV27,ASSPGTSGTFEQF
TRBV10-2,ASSADRSSYEQY
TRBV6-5,ASSRTGARGNTIY
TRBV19,ARPLGDAGGPYYEQY
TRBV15,ATSRDRGGGTIHYEQY
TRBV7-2,ASSSGGVPTQY
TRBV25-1,ASSGYQSLRGYT
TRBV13,ASSRGSTDTQY
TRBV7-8,ASSLRGIWEGLNTEAF
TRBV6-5,ASSLAGSTDTQY
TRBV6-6,ASSIAGDTYEQY
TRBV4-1,ASSQDLVSSYNEQF
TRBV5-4,ASSLVRGMNTEAF
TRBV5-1,ASSLTKETEAF
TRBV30,AWSTTVRGQPQH
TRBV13,ASSLGGIQGMDGYT
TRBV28,ASSTTGATQY
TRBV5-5,ASSGGTSGFYEQY
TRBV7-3,ASSLGVGTFPDTQY
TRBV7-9,ASSLSRDNEQF
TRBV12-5,ASGWTGGETQY
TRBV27,ASSLRLAGGYEQY
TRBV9,ASSAGVSFVAGELF
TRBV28,ASSPRAREAF
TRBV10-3,AISEASGYEQY
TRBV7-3,ASSLDYRETQY
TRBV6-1,ATRGGNEQF
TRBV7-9,ASSLRRGRETQY
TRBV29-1,SVESASYPREEQF
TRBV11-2,ASSLRRGAPYEQY
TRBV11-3,ASSLGLVASGSYEQF
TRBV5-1,ASSTGQGQETQY
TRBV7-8,ASSLRDRGSNTEAF
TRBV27,ASSLSPYYEQY
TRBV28,ASSSDRGNQPQH
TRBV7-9,ASSFGTGGRGEQY
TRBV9,ASSVTGGSDGNTIY
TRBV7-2,ASSLFNAGEQY
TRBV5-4,ASSLAEGLAAQY
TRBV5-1,ASSRDSNYGYP
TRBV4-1,ASSQLNTPPAF
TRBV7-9,ASSLRLTGELF
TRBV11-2,ASSLLAGGGVETQY
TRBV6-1,ASSAGGYYSNQPQH
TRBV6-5,ASSPTGMNTEAF
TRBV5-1,ASSHWDIYEQY
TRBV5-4,ASTLGLAGVTGELF
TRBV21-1,ASSRLASKNIQY
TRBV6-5,ASSSLGTGGYNEAF
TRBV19,ATGTGGPRGQY
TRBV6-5,ASSGGWSYNSPLH
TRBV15,ATSRPGTGEKLF
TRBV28,ASSFEESNQPQH
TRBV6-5,ASSYSQGAQY
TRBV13,ASSRPGQQETQY
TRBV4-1,ASSQAWGQGIEQY
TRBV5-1,ASSSSRGGPSTQY
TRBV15,ATSSPSRVNTGELF
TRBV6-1,ASSEAGLGREQY